This section outlines one T cell receptor (beta chain) sequence together with its context. Original analysis: The authors estimated nucleated cell counts from reference gene primer amplification. Sequencing used immunoSEQ multiplex PCR; TCRdb keeps in-frame clones, though not all of them. V, J and clone size were drawn from that table, and D and trimming were deduced from the DNA. The sample carries 20,000 to 30,000 clones, around 79% recorded once. The entry originates in a study of blood T cell repertoires in COVID-19. At the level of the study: COVID-19 samples from acute and convalescent phases originated in the United States, Italy and Spain. The analysed material was cDNA or gDNA that came from T cells, B-cell-depleted T cells, or PBMCs.

In germline, CDR1 is SNHLY, CDR2 FYNNEI. The V end lost 5 bases, the J end lost 1 base, and 10 bases lay between the germline ends. The CDR3 is made up of 14 amino acids. The sequence derives from a man older than 75 with active or convalescent COVID-19. The sequenced sample was peripheral blood. V is TRBV2 and J is TRBJ2-3; perhaps TRBD1 as D (5 bases). In DNA form, the CDR3 reads TGTGCCAGCAGTACCGACAGAGGCACAGATACGCAGTATTTT. Its translation is CASSTDRGTDTQYF.